The next 20 T cell receptor beta chains were all read from a single sample in a study of blood T cell repertoires in COVID-19. Method: immunoSEQ multiplex PCR; TCRdb's copy keeps in-frame clones and lacks some. The data contain about 59,000 clones, roughly 80% of them singletons. The sequenced sample consisted of peripheral blood. These receptors all come from a human donor in a cohort sampled during active COVID-19.

This chain uses TRBV10-3 with TRBJ2-4; 15 bases are shared with TRBD2. CDR1 ENHRY and CDR2 SYGVKD come from the germline V gene. The length of the CDR3 is 19 residues. V lost 4 bases to trimming and J lost 6 bases; unmatched junction nucleotides: 13. The CDR3 DNA is TGTGCCATCAGTGGGGGGACTAGCGGGAGGCGAAACACCGGAAACATTCAGTACTTC. Its protein product is CAISGGTSGRRNTGNIQYF.

The gene calls are TRBV7-9 and TRBJ1-2; D unresolved. Per germline, CDR1 SEHNR and CDR2 FQNEAQ (reference sequence). V gave up 3 bases and J gave up 10 bases, with 15 bases separating them. The CDR3 is 13 amino acids. This CDR3 reads CASSLEGGYVYTF. The CDR3 DNA follows: TGTGCCAGCAGCTTGGAGGGAGGATACGTCTACACCTTC.

CDR3 region: CASSQEVQGAGGELFF. CDR3 coding DNA: TGCGCCAGCAGCCAAGAGGTGCAAGGGGCCGGCGGGGAGCTGTTTTTT. This chain links TRBV4-3 with TRBJ2-2; possibly TRBD1 for D (5 bases). Trimming left V 0 bases short and J 7 bases short, with 15 bases between. This CDR3 has 16 residues. Germline values: CDR1 LGHNA, CDR2 YSLEER.

The genes are TRBV5-1 and TRBJ2-2, with TRBD1 matching 7 bases. Germline V CDR1 and CDR2: SGHRS, YFSETQ. After removal of 4 bases from V and 6 bases from J, the junction contained 12 bases not matched to a gene. The CDR3 runs to 16 residues. CDR3 sequence (DNA): TGCGCCAGCAGCCCTGACTCACAGGGGATCGCCGGGGAGCTGTTTTTT. Translated, it gives CASSPDSQGIAGELFF.

The gene calls are TRBV7-2 and TRBJ1-1, with D maybe TRBD1 (5 bases). The CDR3 has 13 residues. Trimming took off 2 bases at V and 1 base at J, with 5 bases between the two ends. Germline CDR1 is SGHTA and CDR2 is FQGNSA. Written as DNA, the CDR3 is TGTGCCAGCAGCTTACAGGGGAACACTGAAGCTTTCTTT. It encodes CASSLQGNTEAFF. Based on the CDR3 plus reference TRBV7-2 and TRBJ1-1, the full variable domain is GAGVSQSPSNKVTEKGKDVELRCDPISGHTALYWYRQSLGQGLEFLIYFQGNSAPDKSGLPSDRFSAERTGGSVSTLTIQRTQQEDSAVYLCASSLQGNTEAFFGQGTRLTVV.

The chain uses TRBV4-3 and TRBJ2-3; 13 positions match TRBD2. V dropped 3 bases and J dropped 8; count of bases not matched to a gene: 5. The CDR3 is 15 residues long. CDR1 and CDR2 (germline): LGHNA, YSLEER. CDR3 residues: CASSQGLAGLTTQYF. Here the CDR3 DNA reads TGCGCCAGCAGCCAGGGACTAGCGGGACTAACTACGCAGTATTTT.

This rearrangement joins TRBV5-8 to TRBJ1-5; the match to TRBD1 covers 9 bases. Germline V lookup: CDR1 SGHTS, CDR2 YDEGEE. The CDR3 has 14 residues. After removal of 5 bases from V and 5 bases from J, the junction contained 5 bases not matched to a gene. In DNA form, the CDR3 reads TGTGCCAGCAGTTTTACAGGGGGCTATCAGCCCCAGCATTTT. Translation gives CASSFTGGYQPQHF.

The genes are TRBV19 and TRBJ1-5; D gene ambiguous. The CDR3 is 14 amino acids. V was clipped by 5 bases and J by 2 bases, with 10 bases between them. CDR1 LNHDA and CDR2 SQIVND come from the germline V gene (reference sequence). The CDR3 DNA reads TGTGCCAGTAGTTCTGGCGGAGGCAATCAGCCCCAGCATTTT. This encodes CASSSGGGNQPQHF.

This CDR3 is CATSRPSTNEKLFF. DNA for the CDR3: TGTGCCACCAGCAGACCATCAACTAATGAAAAACTGTTTTTT. The rearrangement joins TRBV15 to TRBJ1-4; D not resolved. Trimming left V 2 bases short and J 0 bases short, with 4 bases between. The CDR3 is 14 residues long. CDR1 and CDR2 from the germline V gene are LNHNV and YYDKDF (reference sequence).

The CDR3 coding sequence is TGCGCCAGCAGCTTGGAAGGGGCGGTAATCAATGAGCAGTTCTTC. As protein: CASSLEGAVINEQFF. The V and J genes are TRBV5-1 and TRBJ2-1, with TRBD1 as a possible D gene (5 bases). Germline values: CDR1 SGHRS, CDR2 YFSETQ. The CDR3 is made up of 15 amino acids. V was pared by 0 bases and J by 6 bases, with 13 bases between.

This clone was found a few times. The chain has TRBV19 and TRBJ2-2; 8 nucleotides agree with TRBD2. In germline, CDR1 is LNHDA, CDR2 SQIVND (reference sequence). The ends lost 9 bases at V and 2 bases at J; junction bases unmatched: 11. CDR3 size: 16 residues. The CDR3 DNA reads TGTGCCAGCCGGGTAACTAGCGGAGTAAACACCGGGGAGCTGTTTTTT. The encoded protein is CASRVTSGVNTGELFF.

CDR3 residues: CATGDRGYEQYF. In DNA form, the CDR3 reads TGTGCCACCGGGGACAGGGGCTACGAGCAGTACTTC. V usage is TRBV6-5 and J usage is TRBJ2-7, with 10 bases that match TRBD1. J lost 3 bases, V lost 10 bases, and 3 bases had no gene match. Germline CDR1 and CDR2: MNHEY and SVGAGI. The CDR3 extends over 12 amino acids.

V and J are TRBV7-3 and TRBJ2-1, with D possibly being TRBD1 (5 bases). Trimming pared 2 bases from V and 3 bases from J, leaving 5 bases between. This CDR3 contains 13 residues. Germline V lookup: CDR1 SGHTA, CDR2 FQGTGA. The CDR3 is CASSLDSYNEQFF. CDR3 in DNA: TGTGCCAGCAGCTTAGACAGCTACAATGAGCAGTTCTTC.

V and J are TRBV29-1 and TRBJ1-1; D unclear. Trimming removed 7 bases at V and 4 bases at J, with 10 bases between. This CDR3 region has 11 residues. Germline V gene data show CDR1 as SQVTM and CDR2 as ANQGSEA. CDR3 sequence (DNA): TGCAGCGCCGTCGTGAGCACTGAAGCTTTCTTT. Translated, it gives CSAVVSTEAFF.

V gene TRBV10-3 combines with J gene TRBJ2-3; TRBD1 agrees at 9 bases. Losses at the gene ends were 3 bases for V and 3 bases for J; bases not matched to a gene: 4. The CDR3 consists of 15 residues. From germline, CDR1 is ENHRY and CDR2 SYGVKD. The CDR3 sequence is CAISDRGQGTDTQYF. Written as DNA, the CDR3 is TGTGCCATCAGTGACCGCGGACAGGGGACAGATACGCAGTATTTT.

The chain joins TRBV6-5 to TRBJ2-1; 9 bases line up with TRBD2. Trimming took 4 bases from V and 7 from J; bases not matched to a gene: 8. Germline assignment: CDR1 MNHEY and CDR2 SVGAGI. The CDR3 has 15 amino acids. For the CDR3, the DNA is TGTGCCAGCAGTTGGGTAGCGGGAGCAGGAAATGAGCAGTTCTTC. Encoded protein: CASSWVAGAGNEQFF.

The chain combines TRBV2 with TRBJ1-1, with 8 bases fitting TRBD1. The CDR3 length is 13 residues. J lost 4 bases, V lost 6 bases, and 4 bases had no gene match. Germline lookup yields CDR1 SNHLY and CDR2 FYNNEI. The DNA of the CDR3 is TGTGCCAGCAGAGTGGGACAGGCCACTGAAGCTTTCTTT. Translated, it gives CASRVGQATEAFF.

This chain uses TRBV6-5 with TRBJ1-5, with D unclear. Germline V gives CDR1 MNHEY, CDR2 SVGAGI. CDR3 length equals 15 residues. Trimming shortened V by 6 bases and J by 10 bases, and 22 bases separated the two germline ends. The CDR3 region has the DNA TGTGCCAGCAGCTTATCACCATATGGGAGTAAACCCCAGCATTTT. Its translation is CASSLSPYGSKPQHF.

The rearrangement uses TRBV29-1 and TRBJ1-4; D may be TRBD1 (5 bases). V was trimmed by 4 bases and J by 4 bases, leaving 19 bases between them. The germline V gene has CDR1 SQVTM and CDR2 ANQGSEA. This CDR3 region has 16 residues. CDR3: CSVGTTTGTYNEKLFF. The CDR3 DNA follows: TGCAGCGTTGGCACGACCACCGGGACTTATAATGAAAAACTGTTTTTT.

This sequence joins TRBV18 and TRBJ2-7; D possibly corresponds to TRBD1 (5 bases). CDR3 size: 13 residues. Germline-derived CDR1 and CDR2 are KGHSH and LQKENI. Trimming left V 6 bases short and J 2 bases short, with 11 bases between. The CDR3 region has the DNA TGTGCCAGCTCGGAGACAGTGGCCTACGAGCAGTACTTC. As protein: CASSETVAYEQYF. Complete variable domain (other parts from reference TRBV18 and TRBJ2-7): NAGVMQNPRHLVRRRGQEARLRCSPMKGHSHVYWYRQLPEEGLKFMVYLQKENIIDESGMPKERFSAEFPKEGPSILRIQQVVRGDSAAYFCASSETVAYEQYFGPGTRLTVT.